A selection of T cell receptor beta chains follows, all from one sample in a study of shared clonotypes between healthy human individuals. Assay used: immunoSEQ multiplex PCR; TCRdb lists only in-frame clones, some missing. The sample yields around 500,000 clones, roughly three quarters seen once. The sequenced sample consisted of PBMCs. The receptors shown here come from a woman aged 40 to 50 in good health. Some clones in this sample may be carry-over from other donors' samples. Each CDR3 is given with its conserved first and last residue. D genes are given only for firm matches. Some rows mark clone size as missing; the rest say once, few, many or name a class of expanded clone.

D | J | size | V | CDR3 | DNA
. | TRBJ2-7 | . | TRBV18 | CASSPIRGYEQYF | TGTGCCAGCTCACCAATCAGGGGCTACGAGCAGTACTTC
. | TRBJ2-2 | . | TRBV18 | CASSPPSLAGELFF | TGTGCCAGCTCACCACCAAGTCTCGCCGGGGAGCTGTTTTTT
. | TRBJ1-5 | many | TRBV19 | CASSPTGTLSNQPQHF | TGTGCCAGTAGCCCTACTGGGACGTTGAGCAATCAGCCCCAGCATTTT
. | TRBJ1-1 | . | TRBV6-1 | CASSAPGLPNTEAFF | TGTGCCAGCAGTGCTCCGGGACTCCCGAACACTGAAGCTTTCTTT
TRBD2 | TRBJ2-3 | . | TRBV14 | CASSQGATSGSTDTQYF | TGTGCCAGCAGCCAAGGGGCGACTAGCGGGAGCACAGATACGCAGTATTTT
. | TRBJ2-2 | . | TRBV2 | CASSLNTGELFF | TGTGCCAGCAGCCTGAACACCGGGGAGCTGTTTTTT
TRBD1 | TRBJ1-2 | . | TRBV9 | CASSARQGLDGYTF | TGTGCCAGCAGCGCCAGACAGGGTCTTGATGGCTACACCTTC
. | TRBJ2-1 | . | TRBV6-1 | CASSREGPSYNEQFF | TGTGCCAGCAGTAGGGAAGGGCCGTCCTACAATGAGCAGTTCTTC
. | TRBJ2-5 | few | TRBV11-1 | CASSPGGRETQYF | TGTGCCAGCAGCCCAGGTGGACGAGAGACCCAGTACTTC
. | TRBJ2-2 | . | TRBV19 | CASRVFGELFF | TGTGCCAGTAGGGTCTTCGGGGAGCTGTTTTTT
. | TRBJ2-1 | . | TRBV11-2 | CASSSGRGPYNEQFF | TGTGCCAGCAGCTCCGGCAGGGGCCCCTACAATGAGCAGTTCTTC
. | TRBJ2-5 | . | TRBV9 | CASSVAGRETQYF | TGTGCCAGCAGCGTAGCGGGGCGGGAGACCCAGTACTTC
TRBD1 | TRBJ2-4 | . | TRBV28 | CASSPHRGLPVQYF | TGTGCCAGCAGTCCCCACAGGGGCCTCCCCGTCCAGTACTTC
. | TRBJ2-7 | few | TRBV28 | CASSPTGRAGAYEQYF | TGTGCCAGCAGCCCGACCGGGCGGGCCGGTGCCTACGAGCAGTACTTC
TRBD1 | TRBJ2-1 | once | TRBV5-1 | CASSSSGQAYNEQFF | TGCGCCAGCAGCTCCTCGGGACAGGCCTACAATGAGCAGTTCTTC
TRBD2 | TRBJ2-1 | . | TRBV7-9 | CASRSTSGVSYEQFF | TGTGCCAGCAGGTCAACTAGCGGGGTTTCCTATGAGCAGTTCTTC
. | TRBJ1-2 | many | TRBV29-1 | CSVEDRRVGGYTF | TGCAGCGTTGAAGACCGGAGGGTAGGTGGCTACACCTTC
TRBD1 | TRBJ1-2 | . | TRBV29-1 | CSAVWSGTGGELGGYTF | TGCAGCGCCGTCTGGTCCGGGACAGGGGGTGAATTAGGTGGCTACACCTTC
. | TRBJ1-1 | once | TRBV2 | CASSEGLSSTEAFF | TGTGCCAGCAGTGAAGGGTTGTCGTCTACTGAAGCTTTCTTT
TRBD1 | TRBJ2-7 | . | TRBV6-1 | CASSEGPQGVYYEQYF | TGTGCCAGCAGTGAAGGTCCGCAGGGGGTCTATTACGAGCAGTACTTC
. | TRBJ2-7 | . | TRBV7-6 | CASSFTGAEQYF | TGTGCCAGCAGCTTCACGGGAGCTGAGCAGTACTTC
. | TRBJ2-2 | once | TRBV19 | CASSIVVSGELFF | TGTGCCAGTAGTATAGTGGTATCCGGGGAGCTGTTTTTT
TRBD1 | TRBJ2-3 | . | TRBV5-5 | CASGGTGAPDTQYF | TGTGCCAGCGGAGGGACAGGGGCACCAGATACGCAGTATTTT
TRBD2 | TRBJ2-2 | . | TRBV11-1 | CASSRGTSGSPGELFF | TGTGCCAGCAGCCGCGGGACTAGCGGGAGTCCCGGGGAGCTGTTTTTT
. | TRBJ2-1 | . | TRBV11-2 | CASSSRDQTYNEQFF | TGTGCCAGCAGCTCCCGGGACCAGACTTACAATGAGCAGTTCTTC
. | TRBJ2-6 | . | TRBV28 | CASSFGLSGANVLTF | TGTGCCAGCAGTTTTGGTCTCTCTGGGGCCAACGTCCTGACTTTC
TRBD2 | TRBJ2-3 | . | TRBV5-1 | CASMRSGLAGADTQYF | TGCGCCAGCATGCGATCGGGACTAGCGGGAGCAGATACGCAGTATTTT
. | TRBJ2-5 | once | TRBV21-1 | CASSNSWLGKTQYF | TGTGCCAGCAGCAATTCGTGGCTGGGCAAGACCCAGTACTTC
TRBD1 | TRBJ2-3 | . | TRBV18 | CASSNRGPSTDTQYF | TGTGCCAGCTCAAACAGGGGGCCCAGCACAGATACGCAGTATTTT
. | TRBJ2-1 | . | TRBV5-1 | CASSLVLNEQFF | TGCGCCAGCAGCTTGGTTCTCAATGAGCAGTTCTTC
TRBD1 | TRBJ2-3 | many | TRBV12-5 | CASGLGDRDPDTQYF | TGTGCTAGTGGTTTAGGGGACAGGGACCCAGATACGCAGTATTTT
TRBD2 | TRBJ2-7 | . | TRBV29-1 | CSVAREGDEQYF | TGCAGTGTGGCGCGGGAGGGAGACGAGCAGTACTTC
. | TRBJ2-7 | . | TRBV29-1 | CSAAQNSYEQYF | TGCAGCGCGGCTCAGAACTCCTACGAGCAGTACTTC
. | TRBJ2-7 | . | TRBV19 | CASSRGQSSYEQYF | TGTGCCAGTAGTAGGGGGCAGAGCTCCTACGAGCAGTACTTC
. | TRBJ1-5 | few | TRBV7-9 | CASSLRGDNQPQHF | TGTGCCAGCAGCTTAAGGGGTGACAATCAGCCCCAGCATTTT
TRBD1 | TRBJ2-5 | . | TRBV7-9 | CASSLDRGKSGTQYF | TGTGCCAGCAGCTTGGACAGGGGGAAATCGGGGACCCAGTACTTC
. | TRBJ1-2 | once | TRBV29-1 | CSVGAGRDYGYTF | TGCAGCGTTGGGGCCGGGAGAGACTATGGCTACACCTTC
. | TRBJ1-2 | . | TRBV7-6 | CASSPIEDGYTF | TGTGCCAGCAGCCCGATTGAGGATGGCTACACCTTC
. | TRBJ2-1 | . | TRBV28 | CASSWPASAYNEQFF | TGTGCCAGCAGTTGGCCGGCTAGCGCCTACAATGAGCAGTTCTTC
. | TRBJ2-5 | . | TRBV30 | CAWKSAAQHF | TGTGCCTGGAAGTCCGCGGCCCAGCACTTC
TRBD2 | TRBJ2-2 | . | TRBV19 | CASSGSSGGLAGELFF | TGTGCCAGTAGTGGGTCGTCGGGAGGGCTGGCCGGGGAGCTGTTTTTT
. | TRBJ2-7 | . | TRBV10-3 | CAISESRTLLPEQYF | TGTGCCATCAGTGAGTCGCGTACTCTTCTTCCCGAGCAGTACTTC
. | TRBJ2-1 | . | TRBV7-9 | CASSRGPFASEQFF | TGTGCCAGCAGCCGGGGACCCTTCGCCAGTGAGCAGTTCTTC
. | TRBJ2-4 | few | TRBV4-1 | CASSQAGAKNIQYF | TGCGCCAGCAGCCAAGCGGGAGCCAAAAACATTCAGTACTTC
TRBD1 | TRBJ1-3 | . | TRBV4-1 | CASSQILRWGQFGNTIYF | TGCGCCAGCAGCCAAATTCTGAGGTGGGGACAGTTTGGAAACACCATATATTTT
. | TRBJ2-7 | few | TRBV21-1 | CASSKAPYEQYF | TGTGCCAGCAGCAAAGCCCCCTACGAGCAGTACTTC
TRBD2 | TRBJ2-3 | . | TRBV10-3 | CAISGTSGRASVTDTQYF | TGTGCCATCAGCGGGACTAGCGGGAGGGCCTCGGTTACAGATACGCAGTATTTT
. | TRBJ1-3 | . | TRBV2 | CASSEGVRAGAGNTIYF | TGTGCCAGCAGTGAAGGGGTTAGGGCAGGAGCTGGAAACACCATATATTTT
. | TRBJ2-3 | . | TRBV18 | CASSPLVADTQYF | TGTGCCAGCTCACCCCTAGTGGCAGATACGCAGTATTTT
. | TRBJ1-4 | . | TRBV7-8 | CASSLVLDGQTGLEKLFF | TGTGCCAGCAGCTTAGTTTTGGATGGTCAGACAGGACTGGAAAAACTGTTTTTT
TRBD1 | TRBJ2-2 | . | TRBV19 | CASRPGQENTGELFF | TGTGCCAGTAGACCGGGACAGGAGAACACCGGGGAGCTGTTTTTT
. | TRBJ1-1 | . | TRBV7-9 | CASTPQNTEAFF | TGTGCCAGCACCCCTCAAAACACTGAAGCTTTCTTT
TRBD2 | TRBJ2-1 | . | TRBV18 | CASSPPPLTSAPYNEQFF | TGTGCCAGCTCACCACCGCCCCTGACTAGCGCTCCTTACAATGAGCAGTTCTTC
. | TRBJ1-1 | few | TRBV10-3 | CAISESWGLQGERTEAFF | TGTGCCATCAGTGAGTCATGGGGATTACAGGGAGAGAGGACTGAAGCTTTCTTT
. | TRBJ2-5 | . | TRBV4-1 | CASSQAGLTKETQYF | TGCGCCAGCAGCCAAGCCGGCCTAACAAAAGAGACCCAGTACTTC
TRBD1 | TRBJ1-4 | . | TRBV5-1 | CASGLQGAGEKLFF | TGCGCCAGCGGCTTACAGGGGGCAGGTGAAAAACTGTTTTTT
. | TRBJ2-3 | few | TRBV5-1 | CASSFGVDTQYF | TGCGCCAGCAGCTTCGGGGTGGATACGCAGTATTTT